These 15 T cell receptor beta chains were sequenced from one sample in a study of CD8+ T cells in alopecia areata. As part of sample collection, lesional scalp punch biopsies and peripheral blood were taken from alopecia areata patients. Extraction and reverse transcription of RNA yielded cDNA as the sequencing template. Sequencing used immunoSEQ multiplex PCR; TCRdb keeps in-frame clones, though not all of them. This sample carries roughly 20,000 clones, 60% to 80% of them seen once, and the ten largest clones take 6.1%. The sample here was skin, taken at week 0. The receptors come from a human donor with alopecia areata.

This chain connects TRBV6-5 to TRBJ1-1; no clear D. This CDR3 is 15 amino acids long. Trimming stripped 0 bases from V and 0 bases from J, with 8 bases between. CDR1 and CDR2 (germline): MNHEY, SVGAGI. CDR3: CASSYSGPLNTEAFF. The CDR3 coding sequence is TGTGCCAGCAGTTACTCAGGGCCCCTGAACACTGAAGCTTTCTTT.

This clone was detected a few times. The chain carries TRBV7-2 and TRBJ2-7, with 7 bases lining up with TRBD1. CDR3 length: 13 residues. V lost 3 bases and J lost 3; bases outside the gene matches: 2. Germline values: CDR1 SGHTA, CDR2 FQGNSA. CDR3 nucleotides: TGTGCCAGCAGCTTGACAGGGTTCTACGAGCAGTACTTC. It translates to CASSLTGFYEQYF.

This rearrangement joins TRBV5-8 to TRBJ2-1, with D hard to call. The V and J ends lost 0 bases and 2 bases respectively, with 9 bases between them. CDR1 and CDR2 (germline): SGHTS, YDEGEE. This CDR3 comprises 15 residues. CDR3 DNA: TGTGCCAGCAGCTTGGGGTCTGTAGCCTACAATGAGCAGTTCTTC. This encodes CASSLGSVAYNEQFF.

This rearrangement joins TRBV4-1 to TRBJ2-7, with a possible D match to TRBD2 (5 bases). V lost 0 bases and J 6 bases, leaving 21 bases between the germline ends. CDR3 length: 17 residues. The germline gives CDR1 MGHRA, CDR2 YSYEKL. The CDR3 DNA reads as TGCGCCAGCAGCCAAGAAGGTTTGGCTAGCTACGGAGTCGAGCAGTACTTC. Protein product: CASSQEGLASYGVEQYF.

This clone was found once. The J gene is TRBJ2-3, the V gene TRBV4-1; possibly TRBD2 for D (5 bases). The CDR3 runs to 14 residues. Germline CDR1 reads MGHRA; CDR2 reads YSYEKL. Trimming pared 1 base from V and 3 bases from J, leaving 8 bases between. The CDR3 sequence: CASSQVRGTDTQYF. CDR3 in DNA: TGCGCCAGCAGCCAAGTTCGGGGAACAGATACGCAGTATTTT.

This clone was recorded a few times. This chain links TRBV5-1 with TRBJ1-5; 8 positions match TRBD1. Germline-derived CDR1 and CDR2 are SGHRS and YFSETQ. The CDR3 is made up of 18 amino acids. Trimming cost V 6 bases and J 1 base; bases outside gene matches: 15. The DNA for the CDR3 is TGCGCCAGCACCTTCCTGAGGACAGGGACGAGAAGCAATCAGCCCCAGCATTTT. Protein sequence: CASTFLRTGTRSNQPQHF.

CDR3 loop: CASSLSTGRKTQYF. For the CDR3, the DNA is TGCGCCAGCAGCTTGTCGACAGGGAGAAAGACCCAGTACTTC. This chain connects TRBV5-1 to TRBJ2-5, with TRBD1 identical over 7 bases. Per germline, CDR1 SGHRS and CDR2 YFSETQ. V lost 1 base and J lost 6; bases outside the gene matches: 6. CDR3 size: 14 residues.

J is TRBJ1-3 and V is TRBV2; D is ambiguous. The CDR3 consists of 16 residues. The ends were cut back, 3 bases at V and 3 bases at J, with 15 bases in the middle. Looked up from germline, CDR1 is SNHLY and CDR2 is FYNNEI. The DNA of the CDR3 is TGTGCCAGCAGTGATGGTTTGGGCAGAGGTGGAAACACCATATATTTT. Its protein is CASSDGLGRGGNTIYF.

There are a few counts of this clone. The DNA of the CDR3 is TGCGCCAGCAGCCTCGGACGCCGAGGGGATGAAAAACTGTTTTTT. Amino acids: CASSLGRRGDEKLFF. The V and J genes are TRBV4-3 and TRBJ1-4; perhaps TRBD1 as D (5 bases). Germline lookup yields CDR1 LGHNA and CDR2 YSLEER. This CDR3 region has 15 residues. Trimming took 4 bases from V and 6 from J, leaving 15 bases between them.

The chain combines TRBV27 with TRBJ2-7; no clear D. V lost 8 bases and J 3 bases, leaving 17 bases between the germline ends. This CDR3 has 14 residues. Germline values: CDR1 MNHEY, CDR2 SMNVEV (reference sequence). The CDR3 bases are TGTGCCAGCGCTCCTCCCGGCAGACACTACGAGCAGTACTTC. Translation: CASAPPGRHYEQYF.

V and J are TRBV15 and TRBJ2-1; D is ambiguous. Germline values: CDR1 LNHNV, CDR2 YYDKDF (reference sequence). The V and J ends lost 0 bases and 6 bases respectively, with 12 bases between them. The CDR3 sequence is 15 residues long. Here the CDR3 DNA reads TGTGCCACCAGCAGAGATGCCGCCCTAACCAATGAGCAGTTCTTC. It translates to CATSRDAALTNEQFF.

The J gene is TRBJ2-7, the V gene TRBV29-1; perhaps TRBD1 as D (6 bases). The ends were cut back, 4 bases at V and 3 bases at J, with 16 bases in the middle. Germline lookup yields CDR1 SQVTM and CDR2 ANQGSEA. This CDR3 region has 14 residues. CDR3 residues: CSVANGTRYYEQYF. In nucleotides, the CDR3 is TGCAGCGTTGCCAACGGGACACGGTACTACGAGCAGTACTTC.

The chain recombines TRBV6-6 with TRBJ2-3; weak D call: TRBD2 (6 bases). Trimming took off 7 bases at V and 6 bases at J, with 17 bases between the two ends. This CDR3 has 14 amino acids. The V gene's germline CDR1 is MNHNY and CDR2 SVGAGI (reference sequence). CDR3 region: CASTLAASSDTQYF. The CDR3, as DNA: TGTGCCAGCACTTTAGCGGCGAGCAGCGATACGCAGTATTTT.

The chain carries TRBV29-1 and TRBJ1-5; D is perhaps TRBD1 (6 bases). The CDR3 is 16 amino acids. V shed 2 bases and J shed 5 bases, with 19 bases lying between them. Germline-derived CDR1 and CDR2 are SQVTM and ANQGSEA. DNA for the CDR3: TGCAGCGTTGAACTAAGGAGGTGGGGGCAGGATCAGCCCCAGCATTTT. Residues: CSVELRRWGQDQPQHF.

This clone came up once. This chain links TRBV4-2 with TRBJ1-3, with D possibly TRBD1 on 5 matching bases. V was trimmed by 1 base and J by 3 bases, leaving 13 bases between them. Germline assignment: CDR1 LGHNA and CDR2 YNFKEQ. The CDR3 covers 16 residues. CDR3 sequence (DNA): TGTGCCAGCAGCCAAGGAAGGGGCGCTTATGGAAACACCATATATTTT. Translation gives CASSQGRGAYGNTIYF.